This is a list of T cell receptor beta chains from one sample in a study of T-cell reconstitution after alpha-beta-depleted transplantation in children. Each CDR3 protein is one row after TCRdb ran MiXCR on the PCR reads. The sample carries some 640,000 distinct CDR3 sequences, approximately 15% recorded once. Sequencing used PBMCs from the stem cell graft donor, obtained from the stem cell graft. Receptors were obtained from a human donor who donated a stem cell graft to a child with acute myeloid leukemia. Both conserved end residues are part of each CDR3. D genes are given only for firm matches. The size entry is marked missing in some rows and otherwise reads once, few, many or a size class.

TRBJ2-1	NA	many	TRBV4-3	CASSHVTTASSYNEQFF	TGCGCCAGCAGCCATGTGACGACTGCAAGCTCCTACAATGAGCAGTTCTTC
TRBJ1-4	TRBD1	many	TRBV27	CASSARTGIEKLFF	TGTGCCAGCAGTGCCCGGACAGGGATTGAAAAACTGTTTTTT
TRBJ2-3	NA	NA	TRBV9	CASSVVQGLTDTQYF	TGTGCCAGCAGCGTAGTTCAGGGGCTGACAGATACGCAGTATTTT
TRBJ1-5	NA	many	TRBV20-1	CSASGPRYDQPQHF	TGCAGCGCTAGCGGCCCCAGGTACGATCAGCCCCAGCATTTT
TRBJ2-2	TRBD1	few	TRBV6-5	CASSYRPGQYNTGELFF	TGTGCCAGCAGTTATAGGCCGGGACAGTATAACACCGGGGAGCTGTTTTTT
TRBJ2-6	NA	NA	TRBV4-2	CASSPPNRQMGSGANVLTF	TGTGCCAGCAGCCCCCCAAACCGGCAAATGGGCTCTGGGGCCAACGTCCTGACTTTC
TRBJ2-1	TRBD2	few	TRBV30	CAWSGLAGTVNEQFF	TGTGCCTGGAGCGGACTAGCGGGGACGGTGAATGAGCAGTTCTTC
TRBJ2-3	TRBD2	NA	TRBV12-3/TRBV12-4	CASSFAGRSSTDTQYF	TGTGCCAGCAGCTTCGCCGGGAGGTCTAGCACAGATACGCAGTATTTT
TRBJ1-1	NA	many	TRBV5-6	CASSLLRQNTEAFF	TGTGCCAGCAGCTTGCTACGGCAGAACACTGAAGCTTTCTTT
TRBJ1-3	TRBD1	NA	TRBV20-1	CSARVRSGTGLNTIYF	TGCAGTGCTAGAGTTCGTTCCGGGACAGGGCTAAACACCATATATTTT
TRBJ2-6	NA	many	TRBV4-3	CASTISGANVLTF	TGCGCCAGTACAATCTCTGGGGCCAACGTCCTGACTTTC
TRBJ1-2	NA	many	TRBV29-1	CSVDGLLKNYGYTF	TGCAGCGTTGACGGACTCCTTAAAAACTATGGCTACACCTTC
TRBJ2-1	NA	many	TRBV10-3	CAISESSYNEQFF	TGTGCCATCAGTGAAAGCTCCTACAATGAGCAGTTCTTC
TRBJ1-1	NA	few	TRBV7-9	CASSPTGIGTEAFF	TGTGCCAGCAGCCCCACAGGGATCGGCACTGAAGCTTTCTTT
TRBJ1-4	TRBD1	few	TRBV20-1	CSATSRTGREKLFF	TGCAGTGCTACAAGCCGGACAGGGAGAGAAAAACTGTTTTTT
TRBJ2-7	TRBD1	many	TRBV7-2	CASSSRTGSYEQYF	TGTGCCAGCAGCTCACGGACAGGCTCCTACGAGCAGTACTTC
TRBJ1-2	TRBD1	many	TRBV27	CASSPTGNLYGYTF	TGTGCCAGCAGCCCGACAGGGAACCTCTATGGCTACACCTTC
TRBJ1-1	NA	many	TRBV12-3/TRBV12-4	CASSAYEAFF	TGTGCCAGCAGTGCCTATGAAGCTTTCTTT
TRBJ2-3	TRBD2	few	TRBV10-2	CASASAGGAVTDTQYF	TGCGCCAGCGCTAGTGCGGGGGGGGCAGTCACGGATACGCAGTATTTT
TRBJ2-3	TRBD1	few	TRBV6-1	CASRPRTGRTDTQYF	TGTGCCAGCAGACCCCGGACAGGGCGAACAGATACGCAGTATTTT
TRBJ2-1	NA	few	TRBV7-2	CASSLVGVGEQFF	TGTGCCAGCAGCTTAGTGGGGGTGGGGGAGCAGTTCTTC
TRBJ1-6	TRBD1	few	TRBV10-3	CAISPQGTGGPLHF	TGTGCCATCAGTCCTCAGGGGACAGGAGGGCCCCTCCACTTT
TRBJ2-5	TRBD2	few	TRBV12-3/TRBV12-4	CASSGAGGHQETQYF	TGTGCCAGCAGCGGCGCGGGGGGACACCAAGAGACCCAGTACTTC
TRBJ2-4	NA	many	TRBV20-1	CSAPGPKNIQYF	TGCAGTGCTCCCGGACCCAAAAACATTCAGTACTTC
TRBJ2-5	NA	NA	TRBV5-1	CASSPGGGYQETQYF	TGCGCCAGCAGCCCCGGCGGCGGGTACCAAGAGACCCAGTACTTC
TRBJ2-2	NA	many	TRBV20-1	CSARDNRANTGELFF	TGCAGTGCTAGAGACAACAGGGCCAACACCGGGGAGCTGTTTTTT
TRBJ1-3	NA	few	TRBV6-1	CASARTVGNTIYF	TGTGCCAGCGCCCGGACAGTTGGAAACACCATATATTTT
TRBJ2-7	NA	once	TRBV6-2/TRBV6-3	CASSGPAALGSYEQYF	TGTGCCAGCAGCGGCCCGGCGGCCCTGGGATCCTACGAGCAGTACTTC
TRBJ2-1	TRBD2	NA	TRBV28	CATQSGAYNEQFF	TGTGCCACCCAGAGCGGGGCCTACAATGAGCAGTTCTTC
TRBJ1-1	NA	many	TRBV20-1	CSARDAGGAGTEAFF	TGCAGTGCTAGGGACGCCGGGGGGGCGGGCACTGAAGCTTTCTTT
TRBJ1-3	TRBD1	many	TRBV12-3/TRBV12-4	CASSFGDRVELLTIYF	TGTGCCAGCAGTTTTGGGGACAGGGTCGAACTGTTAACCATATATTTT
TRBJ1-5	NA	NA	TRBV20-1	CSALWGRRNQPQHF	TGCAGTGCTTTATGGGGACGGAGAAATCAGCCCCAGCATTTT
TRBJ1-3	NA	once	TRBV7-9	CASSSQNTIYF	TGTGCCAGCAGCTCCCAAAACACCATATATTTT
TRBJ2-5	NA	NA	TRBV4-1	CASSQDEGRQETQYF	TGCGCCAGCAGCCAAGATGAGGGCCGCCAAGAGACCCAGTACTTC
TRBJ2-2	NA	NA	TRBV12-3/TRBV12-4	CASSSSDLAGSTGELFF	NA
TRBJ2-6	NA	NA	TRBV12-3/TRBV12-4	CASSGEGAGANVLTF	TGTGCCAGCAGTGGAGAGGGGGCTGGGGCCAACGTCCTGACTTTC
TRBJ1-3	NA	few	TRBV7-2	CASSLGQRPNTIYF	TGTGCCAGCAGCTTAGGACAGCGGCCAAACACCATATATTTT
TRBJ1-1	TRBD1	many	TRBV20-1	CSVLTGGHTEAFF	TGCAGTGTTCTGACAGGGGGACACACTGAAGCTTTCTTT
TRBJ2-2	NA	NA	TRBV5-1	CASSLVTNTGELFF	TGCGCCAGCAGCTTGGTTACGAACACCGGGGAGCTGTTTTTT
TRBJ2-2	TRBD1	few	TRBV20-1	CSASPARTGSRTGELFF	TGCAGTGCTAGCCCGGCCAGGACAGGGTCGCGCACCGGGGAGCTGTTTTTT
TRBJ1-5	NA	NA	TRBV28	CASSFETPNQPQHF	TGTGCCAGCAGTTTTGAGACACCCAATCAGCCCCAGCATTTT
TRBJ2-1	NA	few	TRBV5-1	CASSPQGRFDEQFF	TGCGCCAGCAGCCCTCAGGGGCGCTTCGATGAGCAGTTCTTC
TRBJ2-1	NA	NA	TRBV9	CASSVEQGGWNEQFF	TGTGCCAGCAGCGTAGAGCAGGGGGGTTGGAATGAGCAGTTCTTC
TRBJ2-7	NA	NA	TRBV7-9	CASSPQRSKGEQYF	TGTGCCAGCAGCCCTCAGCGCTCAAAGGGCGAGCAGTACTTC
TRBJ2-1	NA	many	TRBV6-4	CASSDFVGHNEQFF	TGTGCCAGCAGTGACTTCGTGGGTCACAATGAGCAGTTCTTC
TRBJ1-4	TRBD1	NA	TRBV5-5	CASSPGQGVDEKLFF	TGTGCCAGCAGCCCCGGACAGGGGGTTGATGAAAAACTGTTTTTT
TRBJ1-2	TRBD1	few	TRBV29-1	CSVLMGQGRGYTF	TGCAGCGTTCTTATGGGACAGGGACGTGGCTACACCTTC
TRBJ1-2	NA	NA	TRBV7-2	CASSRTTTAGIRHGYTF	TGTGCCAGCAGTCGCACCACGACAGCGGGCATCAGGCATGGCTACACCTTC
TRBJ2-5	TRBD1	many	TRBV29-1	CSVPTGEETQYF	TGCAGCGTTCCCACAGGGGAAGAGACCCAGTACTTC
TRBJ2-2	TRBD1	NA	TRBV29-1	CSVEKAGGLPGELFF	TGCAGCGTTGAAAAGGCAGGGGGCCTACCCGGGGAGCTGTTTTTT